Each of the 7 T cell receptor beta chains below was sequenced from the same sample in a study of blood T cell repertoires in COVID-19. Clones were read by immunoSEQ multiplex PCR, and TCRdb kept only the in-frame ones, dropping some. The sample records around 370,000 clones, 87% being singletons. The sequenced sample consisted of peripheral blood. The receptors were gathered from a woman aged 50 to 60 with COVID-19, enrolled during active disease.

This chain links TRBV5-4 with TRBJ2-7, with 13 nucleotides matching TRBD2. Germline trimming cut 4 bases from V and 2 bases from J; bases unmatched to any gene: 9. CDR3 length: 17 amino acids. Germline CDR1 and CDR2: SGHNT and YYREEE (reference sequence). The CDR3 DNA reads as TGTGCCAGCAGCCCTCAATCACTAGCGGGAGGGCCCTACGAGCAGTACTTC. It specifies CASSPQSLAGGPYEQYF.

In the case of this clone: Other DNA sequences in this sample translate to the same CDR3. V usage is TRBV5-1 and J usage is TRBJ2-2; 7 bases line up with TRBD1. Trimming removed 2 bases from V and 0 bases from J; junction bases left unmatched: 1. This CDR3 has 15 amino acids. Germline V gives CDR1 SGHRS, CDR2 YFSETQ. This chain's CDR3 is CASSLDRANTGELFF. The CDR3 bases are TGCGCCAGCAGCTTAGACAGGGCGAACACCGGGGAGCTGTTTTTT. Full variable domain (rest looked up from reference TRBV5-1 and TRBJ2-2): KAGVTQTPRYLIKTRGQQVTLSCSPISGHRSVSWYQQTPGQGLQFLFEYFSETQRNKGNFPGRFSGRQFSNSRSEMNVSTLELGDSALYLCASSLDRANTGELFFGEGSRLTVL.

V is TRBV19 and J is TRBJ2-3; TRBD1 agrees at 8 bases. The CDR3 extends over 15 amino acids. V gave up 3 bases and J gave up 2 bases; unmatched junction bases: 4. The V gene's germline CDR1 is LNHDA and CDR2 SQIVND (reference sequence). CDR3 in amino acids: CASSIRTGYTDTQYF. In nucleotides, the CDR3 is TGTGCCAGTAGTATCCGGACAGGGTACACAGATACGCAGTATTTT.

This clone appeared a single time. The CDR3 sequence: CAWSVGQAGDTQYF. The CDR3 bases are TGTGCCTGGAGTGTCGGACAGGCGGGGGATACGCAGTATTTT. This rearrangement joins TRBV30 to TRBJ2-3; D is perhaps TRBD1 (7 bases). V lost 0 bases to trimming and J lost 6 bases, with 13 bases between them. The germline V gene encodes CDR1 GTSNPN and CDR2 SVGIG (reference sequence). CDR3 length: 14 amino acids.

V and J are TRBV4-2 and TRBJ2-1; 9 bases match TRBD1. Looked up from germline, CDR1 is LGHNA and CDR2 is YNFKEQ. The CDR3 spans 17 residues. V trimming: 0 bases; J trimming: 5 bases; junction bases outside the gene matches: 8. The CDR3 loop reads CASSQDRDRARDNEQFF. The CDR3 DNA follows: TGTGCCAGCAGCCAAGACCGGGACAGGGCTCGGGACAATGAGCAGTTCTTC.

The chain employs TRBV27 and TRBJ2-2, with D hard to call. Trimming removed 5 bases from V and 5 bases from J, with 9 bases in between. Per germline, CDR1 MNHEY and CDR2 SMNVEV (reference sequence). There are 13 residues in the CDR3. The CDR3 spells CASSAFYTGELFF. Here the CDR3 DNA reads TGTGCCAGCAGTGCCTTCTATACCGGGGAGCTGTTTTTT.

V usage is TRBV30 and J usage is TRBJ2-7; 7 positions agree with TRBD2. V dropped 3 bases and J dropped 7; count of bases not matched to a gene: 9. The CDR3 spans 13 residues. Germline values: CDR1 GTSNPN, CDR2 SVGIG (reference sequence). This CDR3 is CAWRGGGGGEQYF. The CDR3 nucleotides read TGTGCCTGGAGGGGCGGGGGAGGTGGTGAGCAGTACTTC.